This T cell receptor beta chain was identified in a study of blood T cells in healthy people across ages. Details on this clonotype: Antigen unknown. This may come from a read error, since a much larger clone is one base off.

Germline V gene data show CDR1 as SGDLS and CDR2 as YYNGEE. The CDR3 runs 14 residues. Study-level findings and limits: Because donor CMV status was unknown, expanded clonotype changes were possibly confounded.

A second PCR, run for roughly 7 to 12 cycles, used a sample-barcoded 5' primer plus a J-beta primer mix. One entry per CDR3 protein, called by TCRdb with MiXCR from the 5' RACE reads. The sample consists of approximately 1.5 million distinct CDR3 sequences, about 35% of them appearing once. The source material was blood. The sequence was obtained from a woman in her twenties or thirties in good health. The chain carries TRBV9 and TRBJ1-1; 8 bases agree with TRBD1. CDR3 bases: TGTGCCGGCAGCCCAACCCCAGGGGGCAGTGAAGCTTTCTTT. Residues: CAGSPTPGGSEAFF.